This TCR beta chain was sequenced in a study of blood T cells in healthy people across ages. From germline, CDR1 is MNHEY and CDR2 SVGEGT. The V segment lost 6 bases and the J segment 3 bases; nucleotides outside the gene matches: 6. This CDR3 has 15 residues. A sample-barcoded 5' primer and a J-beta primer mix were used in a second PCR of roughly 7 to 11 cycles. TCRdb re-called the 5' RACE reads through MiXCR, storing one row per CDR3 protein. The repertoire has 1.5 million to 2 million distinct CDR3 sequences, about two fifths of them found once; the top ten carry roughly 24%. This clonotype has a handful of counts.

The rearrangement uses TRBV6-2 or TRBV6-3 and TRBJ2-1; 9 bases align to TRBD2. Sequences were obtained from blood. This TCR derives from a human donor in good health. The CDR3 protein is CASRRAGGYYNEQFF. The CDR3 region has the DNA TGTGCCAGCAGGAGAGCGGGGGGCTACTACAATGAGCAGTTCTTC.